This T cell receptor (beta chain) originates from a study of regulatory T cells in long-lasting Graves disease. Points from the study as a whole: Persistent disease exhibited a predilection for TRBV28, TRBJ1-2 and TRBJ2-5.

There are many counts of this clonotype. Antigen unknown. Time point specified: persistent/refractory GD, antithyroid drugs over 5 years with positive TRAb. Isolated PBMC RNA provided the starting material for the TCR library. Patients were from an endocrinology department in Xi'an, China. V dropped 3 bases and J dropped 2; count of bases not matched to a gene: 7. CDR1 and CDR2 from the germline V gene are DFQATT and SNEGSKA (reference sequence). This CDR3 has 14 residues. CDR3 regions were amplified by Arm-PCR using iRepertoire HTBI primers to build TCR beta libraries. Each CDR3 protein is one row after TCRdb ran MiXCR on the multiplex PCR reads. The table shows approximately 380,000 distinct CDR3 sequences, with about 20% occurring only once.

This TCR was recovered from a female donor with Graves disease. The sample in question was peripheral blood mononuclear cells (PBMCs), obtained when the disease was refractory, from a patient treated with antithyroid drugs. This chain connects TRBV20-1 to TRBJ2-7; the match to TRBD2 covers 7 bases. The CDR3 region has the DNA TGCAGTGCTAGGAGCGGGGCCCCCCCCTACGAGCAGTACTTC. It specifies CSARSGAPPYEQYF.